This TCR beta chain was retrieved from a study of blood T cell repertoires in COVID-19. The method was immunoSEQ multiplex PCR; TCRdb's version includes in-frame clones alone and lacks a portion of them. The table has about 200,000 clones, just under 85% seen once; the top ten hold about 6.9%. The CDR3 length is 15 residues. Germline-derived CDR1 and CDR2 are SGHTA and FQGTGA. Germline trimming cut 2 bases from V and 7 bases from J; bases unmatched to any gene: 8. J is TRBJ2-1 and V is TRBV7-3, with 7 bases matching TRBD2. Sample: peripheral blood. This clonotype was obtained from a human donor with acute or convalescent COVID-19. The donor label of this sample is uncertain. CDR3 DNA sequence: TGTGCCAGCAGCTTAGGCGGCCAGGGAGGGAATGAGCAGTTCTTC. Amino acid sequence: CASSLGGQGGNEQFF.